This is a list of T cell receptor beta chains from one sample in a study of regulatory T cells in long-lasting Graves disease. One entry per CDR3 protein results from TCRdb running MiXCR on the multiplex PCR reads. Found here are fewer than 650,000 distinct CDR3 sequences, approximately 15% of them singletons; the top ten hold 18%. The sample also formed part of further work on T cells in Graves' hyperthyroidism and ophthalmopathy.

Sequenced here: peripheral blood mononuclear cells (PBMCs), sampled at new diagnosis, from a patient treated with antithyroid drugs. The receptors stem from a woman in her 30s with Graves disease. The CDR3 runs from the conserved cysteine through the conserved F or W. A D gene is named only where the DNA matches it firmly. Some rows have no size entry. The others give once, few or many, or a class for an expanded clone.

j_gene | d_gene | abundance | v_gene | CDR3nt | CDR3aa
TRBJ2-7 | . | many | TRBV29-1 | TGCAGCACTTGGGAGAGAGAGCAACCTTACGAGCAGTACTTC | CSTWEREQPYEQYF
TRBJ1-1 | . | many | TRBV6-1 | TGTGCCAGCACCCCATGGGAGGGAACTGAAGCTTTCTTT | CASTPWEGTEAFF
TRBJ2-3 | TRBD2 | few | TRBV11-3 | TGTGCCAGCAGCTCGCGGACTAGCGGCAGCACAGATACGCAGTATTTT | CASSSRTSGSTDTQYF
TRBJ2-1 | TRBD1 | many | TRBV12-3/TRBV12-4 | TGTGCCAGCAGCCGCAAGGGACAGGGGGTCGATGAGCAGTTCTTC | CASSRKGQGVDEQFF
TRBJ1-2 | . | many | TRBV12-5 | TGTGCTAGTGCCCAGCCCGAAGACAGTAAGGGATATGGCTACACCTTC | CASAQPEDSKGYGYTF
TRBJ1-4 | . | . | TRBV7-2 | TGTGCCAGCAGCCTACAGACAGGAACTAATGAAAAACTGTTTTTT | CASSLQTGTNEKLFF
TRBJ2-2 | . | . | TRBV6-5 | TGTGCCAGCAGTTACTCGAGCGCACCGAACACCGGGGAGCTGTTTTTT | CASSYSSAPNTGELFF
TRBJ1-5 | . | many | TRBV28 | TGTGCCAGCAGTCGGATTGACAGGCTAAATCAGCCCCAGCATTTT | CASSRIDRLNQPQHF
TRBJ1-2 | TRBD1 | many | TRBV5-1 | TGCGCCAGCATGGGACAGGCTACTTATGGCTACACCTTC | CASMGQATYGYTF
TRBJ2-1 | . | few | TRBV29-1 | TGCAGCGTTGCTGGGGGGCCTTACAATGAGCAGTTCTTC | CSVAGGPYNEQFF
TRBJ2-7 | . | many | TRBV12-3/TRBV12-4 | TGTGCCAGCAGTTCATGGGGAAGCTCCTACGAGCAGTACTTC | CASSSWGSSYEQYF
TRBJ2-3 | TRBD1 | . | TRBV20-1 | TGCAGTGCCTCACAGGGGGACCTCACAGATACGCAGTATTTT | CSASQGDLTDTQYF
TRBJ1-2 | TRBD1 | . | TRBV30 | TGTGCCTGGAGTCTTGGACAGGGCCTTGGCTACACCTTC | CAWSLGQGLGYTF
TRBJ2-5 | . | many | TRBV6-1 | TGTGCCAGCGTTAAGGGGCTGGGGGAGACCCAGTACTTC | CASVKGLGETQYF
TRBJ2-7 | TRBD1 | many | TRBV7-9 | TGTGCCAGCACCGAACAGGAAGGGACAGCCTCCTACGAGCAGTACTTC | CASTEQEGTASYEQYF
TRBJ2-2 | . | few | TRBV4-2 | TGTGCCAGCAGCCCGGGGATCTATAACACCGGGGAGCTGTTTTTT | CASSPGIYNTGELFF
TRBJ2-2 | TRBD2 | . | TRBV6-1 | TGTGCCAGCACAACATCACTAGCGGGAGGCACCGGGGAGCTGTTTTTT | CASTTSLAGGTGELFF
TRBJ2-1 | TRBD2 | . | TRBV10-3 | TGTGCCATCAGTGCGGGAGGGCCCGGTGAGCAGTTCTTC | CAISAGGPGEQFF
TRBJ2-2 | . | few | TRBV9 | TGTGCCAGCAGCGTAGCCTCCGGTTCATACACCGGGGAGCTGTTTTTT | CASSVASGSYTGELFF
TRBJ2-6 | . | many | TRBV7-6 | TGTGCCAGCAGCGCCACAGGCTCTGGGGCCAACGTCCTGACTTTC | CASSATGSGANVLTF
TRBJ2-7 | . | many | TRBV20-1 | TGCAGTGCTAGTCAGCAGTCCTACGAGCAGTACTTC | CSASQQSYEQYF
TRBJ2-1 | . | many | TRBV6-1 | TGTGCCAGCGGGTCCATAGGTGAGCAGTTCTTC | CASGSIGEQFF
TRBJ1-1 | . | few | TRBV30 | TGTGCCTGGAGTCACGACTCCAGGGCGAACACTGAAGCTTTCTTT | CAWSHDSRANTEAFF
TRBJ1-2 | . | many | TRBV28 | TGTGCCAGCAGGAGAACAGGGCTTTTTGGCTACACCTTC | CASRRTGLFGYTF
TRBJ1-5 | . | many | TRBV6-5 | TGTGCCAGCAGTTACCTAGGAGGAAATCAGCCCCAGCATTTT | CASSYLGGNQPQHF
TRBJ2-5 | . | . | TRBV19 | TGTGCCAGTAGTATAGATCGAGCGACCCAGTACTTC | CASSIDRATQYF
TRBJ2-1 | . | . | TRBV27 | TGTGCCAGCAGTTACCAGAGTCGGGGAATGCAGTTCTTC | CASSYQSRGMQFF
TRBJ2-1 | TRBD2 | many | TRBV11-2 | TGTGCCAGCAGCGGGTGGCGGGAGCAGTACAATGAGCAGTTCTTC | CASSGWREQYNEQFF
TRBJ1-2 | TRBD1 | many | TRBV28 | TGTGCCAGCAGTTCCGGGACAGTTCTCTATGGCTACACCTTC | CASSSGTVLYGYTF
TRBJ1-5 | . | many | TRBV2 | TGTGCCAGCAGTGTCACCTGGGATCAGCCCCAGCATTTT | CASSVTWDQPQHF
TRBJ2-5 | . | few | TRBV7-2 | TGTGCCAGCACCCCCGAGGCTCTCGTAAAGACCCAGTACTTC | CASTPEALVKTQYF
TRBJ2-5 | TRBD2 | . | TRBV6-2/TRBV6-3 | TGTGCCAGCAGCCAGAGCGGGAGGGCCCCCCCGCTTTACTTC | CASSQSGRAPPLYF
TRBJ1-6 | TRBD1 | few | TRBV7-9 | TGTGCCAGCAGCGTGGGGACAGGGAGCTCCTATAATTCACCCCTCCACTTT | CASSVGTGSSYNSPLHF
TRBJ1-5 | TRBD1 | . | TRBV5-1 | TGCGCCAGCCCCTTCGACAGGGTTGGGCAGCCCCAGCATTTT | CASPFDRVGQPQHF
TRBJ2-6 | . | many | TRBV27 | TGTGCCAGCAGTTCGTCAGGGAGTTACTCTGGGGCCAACGTCCTGACTTTC | CASSSSGSYSGANVLTF
TRBJ1-1 | . | many | TRBV2 | TGTGCCAGCAGTGATCTAGGGGCCAGGAACACTGAAGCTTTCTTT | CASSDLGARNTEAFF
TRBJ1-2 | . | many | TRBV9 | TGTGCCAGCAGCCCACCGGGGGGCTATGGCTACACCTTC | CASSPPGGYGYTF
TRBJ2-3 | . | few | TRBV30 | TGTGCCTGGACCCCCAGGGGGAGGGACACAGATACGCAGTATTTT | CAWTPRGRDTDTQYF
TRBJ2-2 | . | few | TRBV28 | TGTGCCAGCAGTTCCGGGACACCCGCCACCGGGGAGCTGTTTTTT | CASSSGTPATGELFF
TRBJ2-5 | TRBD2 | many | TRBV7-9 | TGTGCCAGCAGCGGGGGACTAGCGGGAGAGACCCAGTACTTC | CASSGGLAGETQYF
TRBJ2-7 | TRBD2 | . | TRBV3-1 | TGTGCCAGCAGCCTATCTAACCGTGGTAGCGGGTCCAGCTCCTACGAGCAGTACTTC | CASSLSNRGSGSSSYEQYF
TRBJ2-7 | . | few | TRBV19 | TGTGCCAGTAGTATAGGCACAGGGCTTTCCTACGAGCAGTACTTC | CASSIGTGLSYEQYF